This entry lists 13 T cell receptor beta chains sequenced from one sample in a study of T cells in Graves' hyperthyroidism and ophthalmopathy. From RNA transcripts, TCR beta CDR3 regions were amplified. The HTBI set primed first-round TCR CDR3 RT-PCR. TCRdb re-called the multiplex PCR reads through MiXCR, storing one row per CDR3 protein. The table lists roughly 700,000 distinct CDR3 sequences, 14% of them singletons. Sequencing was performed on blood. These receptors all stem from a woman under 30 with Graves' hyperthyroidism.

This clonotype was observed at least ten times. The J gene is TRBJ2-7, the V gene TRBV28; 12 nucleotides agree with TRBD1. J lost 5 bases, V lost 6 bases, and 5 bases had no gene match. The germline gives CDR1 MDHEN, CDR2 SYDVKM. CDR3 length equals 14 residues. CDR3 amino acids: CASRGTGGWDEQYF. Here the CDR3 DNA reads TGTGCCAGCAGGGGGACAGGGGGCTGGGACGAGCAGTACTTC.

This clonotype was seen many times. This chain connects TRBV2 to TRBJ2-1; D uncertain. V was trimmed by 8 bases and J by 9 bases, leaving 8 bases between them. Germline assignment: CDR1 SNHLY and CDR2 FYNNEI. The CDR3 loop spans 10 amino acids. The CDR3, as DNA: TGTGCCAGCCTTAGTAGTGAGCAGTTCTTC. Translated: CASLSSEQFF.

The V gene is TRBV19, the J gene TRBJ1-2; 7 bases fit TRBD1. The CDR3 extends over 11 amino acids. Germline V gives CDR1 LNHDA, CDR2 SQIVND (reference sequence). The trim removed 8 bases at V and 8 bases at J, leaving 5 bases unmatched. CDR3 nucleotides: TGTGCCAGTCGATACAGGGGAGGCTACACCTTC. It specifies CASRYRGGYTF.

The sample holds many counts of this clonotype. The chain links TRBV10-3 to TRBJ2-2; possible D gene TRBD1, 7 bases. CDR3 length: 15 residues. V was clipped by 6 bases and J by 0 bases, with 11 bases between them. CDR1 and CDR2 from the germline V gene are ENHRY and SYGVKD. The CDR3: CAIRRDSTNTGELFF. CDR3 DNA: TGTGCCATCAGGCGGGACAGCACGAACACCGGGGAGCTGTTTTTT.

As for this clonotype: Possible read error: a much larger clone is one base away. This chain links TRBV24-1 with TRBJ2-7; D is uncertain. Germline V gives CDR1 KGHDR, CDR2 SFDVKD. V lost 5 bases and J lost 2, with 21 bases in between. This CDR3 contains 17 residues. CDR3 residues: CATSAQTPIKRAYEQYF. The CDR3, as DNA: TGTGCCACCAGTGCCCAGACACCTATTAAAAGGGCCTACGAGCAGTACTTC.

J is TRBJ1-3 and V is TRBV19; unclear D gene. There are 15 residues in the CDR3. From germline, CDR1 is LNHDA and CDR2 SQIVND (reference sequence). Trimming took off 3 bases at V and 0 bases at J, with 9 bases between the two ends. The CDR3, as DNA: TGTGCCAGTAGTATTCCGCGGACCTCTGGAAACACCATATATTTT. The encoded protein is CASSIPRTSGNTIYF.

To note about this clonotype: A much larger clone sits a single nucleotide away, making a read error possible. The chain combines TRBV6-1 with TRBJ2-1, with D unresolved. The V end lost 7 bases, the J end lost 5 bases, and 3 bases lay between the germline ends. Germline assignment: CDR1 MNHNS and CDR2 SASEGT. CDR3 length equals 10 residues. The CDR3 coding sequence is TGTGCCAGCAAGGACAATGAGCAGTTCTTC. This translates into CASKDNEQFF.

This clonotype has at least ten counts. The V call is TRBV13, the J call TRBJ2-1, with a tentative D call TRBD2 (5 bases). Looked up from germline, CDR1 is PRHDT and CDR2 is FYEKMQ (reference sequence). The CDR3 runs 14 residues. The V end lost 4 bases, the J end lost 3 bases, and 10 bases lay between the germline ends. CDR3 DNA sequence: TGTGCCAGCAGCTCCCGAGGAGGCTACAATGAGCAGTTCTTC. It codes for CASSSRGGYNEQFF.

This clonotype was seen a few times. The rearrangement uses TRBV5-1 and TRBJ2-5; D is undetermined. V was shortened by 4 bases and J by 2 bases, with 15 bases between the two germline ends. The CDR3 totals 15 residues. Per the germline V gene, CDR1 is SGHRS and CDR2 is YFSETQ. As DNA, the CDR3 is TGCGCCAGCAGCGAAATTCCTAGGGATCAAGAGACCCAGTACTTC. Translating it yields CASSEIPRDQETQYF.

The chain uses TRBV30 and TRBJ1-5; D uncertain. The CDR3 contains 13 residues. V shed 0 bases and J shed 4 bases, with 7 bases lying between them. Germline V CDR1 and CDR2: GTSNPN, SVGIG (reference sequence). CDR3 bases: TGTGCCTGGAGTGTGGGGTGGAATCAGCCCCAGCATTTT. The encoded protein is CAWSVGWNQPQHF.

J is TRBJ2-7 and V is TRBV30; no firm D call. Trimming took 2 bases from V and 0 from J, leaving 8 bases between them. The CDR3 length is 13 residues. In germline, CDR1 is GTSNPN, CDR2 SVGIG (reference sequence). In nucleotides, the CDR3 is TGTGCCTGGAGTTGGGAATACTCCTACGAGCAGTACTTC. The encoded protein is CAWSWEYSYEQYF. The full variable domain, its missing parts supplied by reference TRBV30 and TRBJ2-7, is SQTIHQWPATLVQPVGSPLSLECTVEGTSNPNLYWYRQAAGRGLQLLFYSVGIGQISSEVPQNLSASRPQDRQFILSSKKLLLSDSGFYLCAWSWEYSYEQYFGPGTRLTVT.

This clonotype was counted at least ten times. V usage is TRBV2 and J usage is TRBJ2-1; maybe TRBD1 (6 bases). Trimming took 6 bases from V and 10 from J, leaving 19 bases between them. Germline loops: CDR1 SNHLY, CDR2 FYNNEI. The CDR3 runs to 14 residues. This chain's CDR3 is CASRIDRPSGEQFF. The DNA of the CDR3 is TGTGCCAGCAGGATAGACAGGCCCAGTGGGGAGCAGTTCTTC.

The chain links TRBV3-1 to TRBJ1-3; no definite D call. V lost 2 bases, J lost 0 bases, and 14 bases lay in between. The CDR3 has 17 residues. From germline, CDR1 is LGHDT and CDR2 YNNKEL (reference sequence). In DNA, the CDR3 is TGTGCCAGCAGCCAATGGATGGACTACTCCTCTGGAAACACCATATATTTT. As protein: CASSQWMDYSSGNTIYF.